A single sample is the source of the 2 T cell receptor beta chains below, sequenced in a study of beta chain features in type 1 diabetes. The isolated RNA, all of it, was reverse transcribed, so expressed TCRB transcripts were what got sequenced. The table came from immunoSEQ multiplex PCR; TCRdb's copy has only in-frame clones and leaves some out. The sample has about 930,000 clones, about 17% seen once. Sequenced input: naive CD4+ T cells from blood. Source of these receptors: a woman aged 18-29 years in good health.

The V call is TRBV2, the J call TRBJ1-1; 7 bases line up with TRBD1. With V trimmed by 7 bases and J by 3 bases, 11 bases remained unmatched. This CDR3 contains 15 residues. Per germline, CDR1 SNHLY and CDR2 FYNNEI. The CDR3, as DNA: TGTGCCAGCAATAGACAGGGCCCGGGGTACACTGAAGCTTTCTTT. Encoded protein: CASNRQGPGYTEAFF.

This clone was seen more than once but under ten times. The rearrangement uses TRBV7-2 and TRBJ2-1, with D tentatively TRBD1 (5 bases). V was trimmed by 0 bases and J by 7 bases, leaving 10 bases between them. Germline assignment: CDR1 SGHTA and CDR2 FQGNSA. The CDR3 has 14 residues. The CDR3 DNA reads TGTGCCAGCAGCTTAGCGAGGACACGGAATGAGCAGTTCTTC. Protein sequence: CASSLARTRNEQFF.